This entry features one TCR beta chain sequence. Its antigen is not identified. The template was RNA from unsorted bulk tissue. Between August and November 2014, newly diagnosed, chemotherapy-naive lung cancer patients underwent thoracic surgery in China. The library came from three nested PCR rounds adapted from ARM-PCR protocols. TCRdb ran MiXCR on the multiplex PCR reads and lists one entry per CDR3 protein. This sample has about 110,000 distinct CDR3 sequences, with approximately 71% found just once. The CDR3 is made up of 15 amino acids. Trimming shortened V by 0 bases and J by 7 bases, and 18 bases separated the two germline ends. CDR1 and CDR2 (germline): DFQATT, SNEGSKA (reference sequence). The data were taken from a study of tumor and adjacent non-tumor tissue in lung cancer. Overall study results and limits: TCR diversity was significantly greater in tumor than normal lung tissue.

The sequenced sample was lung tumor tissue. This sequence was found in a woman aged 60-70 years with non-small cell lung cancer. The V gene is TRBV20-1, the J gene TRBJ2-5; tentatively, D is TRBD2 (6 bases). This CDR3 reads CSARDVWVADWTQYF. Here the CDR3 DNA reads TGCAGTGCTAGAGATGTGTGGGTAGCGGATTGGACCCAGTACTTC.